These 27 T cell receptor beta chains originate from one sample sequenced in a study of T cells in Graves' hyperthyroidism and ophthalmopathy. RNA transcripts were the template for amplifying TCR beta CDR3 regions. The TCR CDR3 was amplified in a first-round RT-PCR using the HTBI primer set. TCRdb recomputed calls from the multiplex PCR reads with MiXCR, one row per CDR3 protein. The table records hundreds of thousands of distinct CDR3 sequences, approximately 23% of them present only once. The source material was blood. These receptors all stem from a woman in her thirties or forties with Graves' ophthalmopathy.

This clonotype occurred many times. This rearrangement joins TRBV20-1 to TRBJ2-7; tentatively, D is TRBD1 (8 bases). Between the trimmed V and J ends, which lost 2 bases and 6 bases, there was a span of 17 bases. CDR1 and CDR2 from the germline V gene are DFQATT and SNEGSKA (reference sequence). This CDR3 spans 14 amino acids. The CDR3 loop reads CSARSRTGRGEQYF. Written as DNA, the CDR3 is TGCAGTGCTAGATCCCGGACAGGGAGGGGCGAGCAGTACTTC.

J is TRBJ2-6 and V is TRBV5-1; 7 nucleotides align to TRBD1. The V gene's germline CDR1 is SGHRS and CDR2 YFSETQ. Germline trimming cut 2 bases from V and 2 bases from J; bases unmatched to any gene: 4. The CDR3 is 16 residues long. CDR3: CASSLSGQAGANVLTF. The CDR3 DNA sequence: TGCGCCAGCAGCTTATCTGGACAGGCTGGGGCCAACGTCCTGACTTTC.

This clonotype was seen once. The junction does not match germline at one end; this may be a read error. The J gene is TRBJ2-5, the V gene TRBV12-3 or TRBV12-4, with 10 bases lining up with TRBD2. The CDR3 totals 15 residues. The CDR3 is CASSFASGGEETQYF. The CDR3 region has the DNA TGTGCCAGCAGTTTCGCTAGCGGGGGAGAAGAGACTCAGTACTTC.

This clonotype came up many times. The genes are TRBV4-1 and TRBJ2-5, with D possibly TRBD2 on 7 matching bases. The CDR3 loop spans 14 amino acids. Germline V gene sequence: CDR1 MGHRA, CDR2 YSYEKL. Trimming took 0 bases from V and 5 from J, leaving 10 bases between them. CDR3 bases: TGCGCCAGCAGCCAAGAGGGGGGGGCCGAGACCCAGTACTTC. Its protein product is CASSQEGGAETQYF.

This clonotype was recorded many times. The rearrangement joins TRBV11-2 to TRBJ1-5; possibly TRBD1 for D (5 bases). The germline V gene encodes CDR1 SGHAT and CDR2 FQNNGV. The CDR3 sequence is 16 residues long. Trimming removed 5 bases from V and 3 bases from J, with 17 bases in between. CDR3 protein: CASSPPPSGYNQPQHF. DNA for the CDR3: TGTGCCAGCAGCCCCCCTCCCTCAGGGTACAATCAGCCCCAGCATTTT.

Many counts were recorded for this clonotype. J is TRBJ2-5 and V is TRBV5-5, with TRBD2 as a possible D gene (7 bases). The germline V gene has CDR1 SGHKS and CDR2 YYEKEE (reference sequence). The germline V and J ends were trimmed by 6 bases and 5 bases, with 14 bases remaining between them. The CDR3 covers 13 residues. In DNA, the CDR3 is TGTGCCAGCATGGGGGGGGCAGGGGAGACCCAGTACTTC. Protein: CASMGGAGETQYF.

This clonotype was observed at least ten times. The chain has TRBV7-2 and TRBJ2-7; 8 bases line up with TRBD2. Germline V gene lookup returns CDR1 SGHTA and CDR2 FQGNSA. The V and J ends lost 6 bases and 3 bases, in that order; junction bases with no gene match: 7. The CDR3 spans 14 residues. CDR3 sequence reads: CASRPPGLVYEQYF. The CDR3 coding sequence is TGTGCCAGCAGACCTCCGGGACTAGTCTACGAGCAGTACTTC.

This clonotype has at least ten counts. The chain recombines TRBV29-1 with TRBJ2-7, with D possibly TRBD1 on 5 matching bases. The germline gives CDR1 SQVTM, CDR2 ANQGSEA. There are 14 residues in the CDR3. V dropped 1 base and J dropped 5 bases, with 15 bases sitting between them. For the CDR3, the DNA is TGCAGCGTTGAAGGTAATAGGGGTTGGGACGAGCAGTACTTC. It translates to CSVEGNRGWDEQYF.

This clonotype has at least ten counts. The genes are TRBV6-1 and TRBJ1-1; the D gene is possibly TRBD1 (6 bases). Trimming stripped 10 bases from V and 4 bases from J, with 13 bases between. This CDR3 has 12 amino acids. Germline V CDR1 and CDR2: MNHNS, SASEGT. CDR3 sequence reads: CATRGTLTEAFF. The CDR3 DNA sequence: TGTGCCACCCGGGGGACACTCACTGAAGCTTTCTTT.

CDR3 in amino acids: CATGTESQPQHF. Here the CDR3 DNA reads TGTGCCACCGGGACAGAAAGTCAGCCCCAGCATTTT. This sequence joins TRBV6-1 and TRBJ1-5; 7 nucleotides agree with TRBD1. CDR1 MNHNS and CDR2 SASEGT come from the germline V gene. V gave up 10 bases and J gave up 6 bases; unmatched junction bases: 6. The length of the CDR3 is 12 residues.

The chain uses TRBV6-1 and TRBJ1-5; possible D gene TRBD1, 6 bases. Germline V gene lookup returns CDR1 MNHNS and CDR2 SASEGT. V shed 2 bases and J shed 4 bases, with 12 bases lying between them. The CDR3 is 15 residues long. The CDR3, as DNA: TGTGCCAGCAGTGAAAAGGACAGATTTAATCAGCCCCAGCATTTT. It specifies CASSEKDRFNQPQHF.

There are many counts of this clonotype. The V and J genes are TRBV7-2 and TRBJ2-7; TRBD1 is a possible D gene (5 bases). CDR1 and CDR2 from the germline V gene are SGHTA and FQGNSA. There are 15 residues in the CDR3. V dropped 3 bases and J dropped 0 bases, with 12 bases sitting between them. The CDR3 is CASSFKTVTSYEQYF. CDR3 bases: TGTGCCAGCAGCTTCAAGACAGTTACCTCCTACGAGCAGTACTTC.

This clonotype was counted many times. The chain joins TRBV6-1 to TRBJ2-7; D not certain. This CDR3 contains 16 residues. Trimming cost V 1 base and J 3 bases, with 16 bases left between them. Germline values: CDR1 MNHNS, CDR2 SASEGT. The CDR3 DNA reads TGTGCCAGCAGTGAAGAGACCCCCCCTCCAGACTACGAGCAGTACTTC. It translates to CASSEETPPPDYEQYF.

There are a few counts of this clonotype. The chain couples TRBV11-3 to TRBJ1-2; D remains unclear. Trimming left V 3 bases short and J 3 bases short, with 11 bases between. The germline CDR1 and CDR2 sequences are SGHNT and YENEEA. The CDR3 has 14 amino acids. The CDR3 bases are TGTGCCAGCAGCTTGGATAGACGGGACTATGGCTACACCTTC. It translates to CASSLDRRDYGYTF.

This clonotype occurred many times. This chain connects TRBV2 to TRBJ1-3; TRBD1 matches 10 bases. The junction had 7 bases not matched to a gene; V was cut back by 8 bases and J by 0 bases. Germline CDR1 SNHLY, CDR2 FYNNEI. The CDR3 has 16 residues. The CDR3 here is CASSGTGVLSGNTIYF. The CDR3 DNA follows: TGTGCCAGCTCCGGGACAGGGGTCCTCTCTGGAAACACCATATATTTT.

The chain employs TRBV7-9 and TRBJ1-2, with TRBD1 as a possible D gene (6 bases). This CDR3 spans 14 amino acids. Trimming removed 8 bases at V and 2 bases at J, with 15 bases between. CDR1 and CDR2 (germline): SEHNR, FQNEAQ (reference sequence). The CDR3 nucleotides read TGTGCCAGCCTTCAGGGGCAGGGAAACTATGGCTACACCTTC. Translating it yields CASLQGQGNYGYTF.

V and J are TRBV28 and TRBJ2-7, with 8 bases fitting TRBD2. The length of the CDR3 is 17 residues. Germline lookup yields CDR1 MDHEN and CDR2 SYDVKM. Losses at the gene ends were 6 bases for V and 6 bases for J; bases not matched to a gene: 19. In nucleotides, the CDR3 is TGTGCCAGCAGCTATAACTATGGTGCAGCGGGAGTGTCCGAGCAGTACTTC. Translated: CASSYNYGAAGVSEQYF.

This chain connects TRBV12-3 or TRBV12-4 to TRBJ2-7; D remains ambiguous. CDR3 length: 14 residues. The V gene lost 2 bases and the J gene lost 3 bases, with 11 bases spanning the gap. This CDR3 reads CASSLSTKHYEQYF. The CDR3 DNA follows: TGTGCCAGCAGTTTATCGACAAAGCACTACGAGCAGTACTTC.

This clonotype was counted at least ten times. The chain combines TRBV6-5 with TRBJ1-1; D gene unclear. CDR3 length equals 13 residues. V lost 5 bases and J lost 5, with 12 bases in between. Germline assignment: CDR1 MNHEY and CDR2 SVGAGI. The chain's CDR3 is CASSLVGRTEAFF. The CDR3 DNA follows: TGTGCCAGCAGTCTCGTTGGTCGTACTGAAGCTTTCTTT.

In its sample, this clonotype was seen many times. This chain connects TRBV3-1 to TRBJ2-5; D may be TRBD2 (6 bases). Deletions cut 5 bases from V and 5 bases from J, with 21 bases between. The germline V gene has CDR1 LGHDT and CDR2 YNNKEL (reference sequence). There are 16 residues in the CDR3. DNA for the CDR3: TGTGCCAGCAGCGACATGACGGAGGGGCGGTTGGAGACCCAGTACTTC. Residues: CASSDMTEGRLETQYF.

The table lists this clonotype with many counts. This chain uses TRBV4-2 with TRBJ2-5, with D unresolved. Germline CDR1 and CDR2: LGHNA and YNFKEQ. This CDR3 comprises 14 residues. Trimming pared 0 bases from V and 1 base from J, leaving 6 bases between. CDR3 nucleotide sequence: TGTGCCAGCAGCCAAGACAGAGCCCAAGAGACCCAGTACTTC. Translated: CASSQDRAQETQYF.

The table lists this clonotype with many counts. J is TRBJ1-3 and V is TRBV20-1, with unresolved D. The germline V gene has CDR1 DFQATT and CDR2 SNEGSKA (reference sequence). This CDR3 has 14 residues. The ends were cut back, 3 bases at V and 0 bases at J, with 9 bases in the middle. The CDR3 is CSASPQSSGNTIYF. In DNA, the CDR3 is TGCAGTGCTAGTCCGCAGAGCTCTGGAAACACCATATATTTT.

In its sample, this clonotype was seen a few times. CDR3 residues: CATSLYAGEAQYF. CDR3 in DNA: TGTGCCACCAGCCTTTACGCGGGCGAGGCCCAGTACTTC. V is TRBV15 and J is TRBJ2-5; D possibly corresponds to TRBD2 (5 bases). The CDR3 loop spans 13 amino acids. The germline CDR1 and CDR2 sequences are LNHNV and YYDKDF (reference sequence). V lost 5 bases and J lost 9, with 16 bases in between.

This clonotype occurred many times. This rearrangement joins TRBV7-2 to TRBJ2-7; 10 bases match TRBD2. After removal of 5 bases from V and 0 bases from J, the junction contained 16 bases not matched to a gene. The germline CDR1 and CDR2 sequences are SGHTA and FQGNSA. This CDR3 is 19 amino acids long. The CDR3 loop reads CASSTLGRLAGARSYEQYF. DNA of the CDR3: TGTGCCAGCAGCACCTTAGGGCGGCTAGCGGGAGCCCGCTCCTACGAGCAGTACTTC.

This clonotype was recorded at least ten times. The chain combines TRBV10-2 with TRBJ1-1, with D unclear. Germline CDR1 WSHSY, CDR2 SAAADI. The CDR3 consists of 12 residues. V gave up 0 bases and J gave up 11 bases, with 10 bases separating them. The CDR3 sequence: CASSESMGAAFF. The CDR3 coding sequence is TGCGCCAGCAGTGAGTCGATGGGAGCCGCTTTCTTT.

The chain carries TRBV15 and TRBJ2-7; D possibly corresponds to TRBD1 (6 bases). This CDR3 comprises 14 residues. Trimming removed 0 bases at V and 5 bases at J, with 11 bases between. CDR1 is LNHNV, CDR2 YYDKDF, per germline (reference sequence). The CDR3 sequence: CATSRDRDIDEQYF. CDR3 bases: TGTGCCACCAGCAGAGATCGGGACATTGACGAGCAGTACTTC.

This clonotype was detected ten times or more. This sequence joins TRBV2 and TRBJ2-7; D unclear. Between the trimmed V and J ends, which lost 0 bases and 0 bases, there was a span of 6 bases. The CDR3 covers 14 residues. The germline gives CDR1 SNHLY, CDR2 FYNNEI. CDR3 nucleotide sequence: TGTGCCAGCAGTGAAGCCCCCGCCTCCTACGAGCAGTACTTC. This codes for CASSEAPASYEQYF.